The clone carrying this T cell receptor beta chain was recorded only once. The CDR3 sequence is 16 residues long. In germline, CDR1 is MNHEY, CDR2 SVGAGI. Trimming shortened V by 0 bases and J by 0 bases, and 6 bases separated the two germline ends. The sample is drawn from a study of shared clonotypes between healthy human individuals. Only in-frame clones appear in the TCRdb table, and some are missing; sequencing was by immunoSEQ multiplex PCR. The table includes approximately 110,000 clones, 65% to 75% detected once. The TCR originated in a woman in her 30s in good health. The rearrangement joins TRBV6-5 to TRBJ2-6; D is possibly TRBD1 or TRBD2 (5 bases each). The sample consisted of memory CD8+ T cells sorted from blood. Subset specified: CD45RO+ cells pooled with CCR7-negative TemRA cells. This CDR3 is CASSYSGTSGANVLTF. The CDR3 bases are TGTGCCAGCAGTTACTCGGGGACCTCTGGGGCCAACGTCCTGACTTTC.